This T cell receptor beta chain emerged from a study of CD8+ T cells in alopecia areata. V lost 0 bases and J lost 5, with 8 bases in between. The CDR3 has 14 residues. Germline V CDR1 and CDR2: PRHDT, FYEKMQ (reference sequence). About this clone: Its antigen is unknown.

Study results and caveats: More clonal than normal scalp was lesional scalp, particularly alopecia totalis/universalis. Normal skin contains resident alphabeta T cells, and these are also sequenced in scalp samples.

Sequencing relied on a cDNA template that was reverse transcribed from extracted RNA. Produced via immunoSEQ multiplex PCR; TCRdb's table is partial and in-frame only. The sample lists roughly 140,000 clones, roughly 58% occurring once. The sequence came from a human donor in good health. Sequences were obtained from CD8+ T cells sorted from blood. The gene calls are TRBV13 and TRBJ1-5; possibly TRBD1 for D (6 bases). This CDR3 is CASSLGQGYQPQHF. Written as DNA, the CDR3 is TGTGCCAGCAGCTTAGGGCAGGGGTATCAGCCCCAGCATTTT.